This T cell receptor beta chain emerged from a study of PD-L1 blockade in urothelial cancer. Overall study: Male patients with bladder-origin urothelial cancer numbered about nine tenths of the roughly 29. The study recovered a median of about 140,000 T cells per blood sample.

Here immunoSEQ multiplex PCR was the method, and the copy in TCRdb shows in-frame clones only, minus some. The sample includes tens of thousands of clones, about 90% seen only once; the top ten take about 7.3%. The time point denotes: peripheral blood 6 weeks after treatment start. Per-patient samples, pretreatment and on-treatment, numbered 1 to 8. Looked up from germline, CDR1 is GTSNPN and CDR2 is SVGIG (reference sequence). This CDR3 has 12 residues. V lost 2 bases, J lost 8 bases, and 9 bases lay in between. This receptor was obtained from a man aged 65 to 79 with urothelial cancer. Here the sequenced sample was PBMCs, taken around atezolizumab (anti-PD-L1) treatment. V is TRBV30 and J is TRBJ2-2, with no clear D. The CDR3 nucleotides read TGTGCCTGGAGTCAAGATACTGGGGAGCTGTTTTTT. Its protein is CAWSQDTGELFF.